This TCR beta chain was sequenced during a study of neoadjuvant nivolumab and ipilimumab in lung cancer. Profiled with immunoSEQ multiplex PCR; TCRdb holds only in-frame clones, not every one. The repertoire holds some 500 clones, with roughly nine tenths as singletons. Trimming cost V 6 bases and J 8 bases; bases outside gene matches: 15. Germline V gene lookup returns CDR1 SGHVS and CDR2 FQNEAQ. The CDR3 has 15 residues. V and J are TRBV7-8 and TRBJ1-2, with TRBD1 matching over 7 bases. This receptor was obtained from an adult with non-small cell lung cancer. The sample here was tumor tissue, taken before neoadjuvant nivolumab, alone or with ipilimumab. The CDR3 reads CASRDRAGGSGGYTF. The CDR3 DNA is TGTGCCAGCAGAGACAGGGCGGGGGGATCGGGGGGCTACACCTTC.